The present TCR beta chain was sequenced within a study of blood T cell repertoires in COVID-19 (TCRdb year 2020). Background on the whole study: Samples covering the acute and convalescent phases of COVID-19 were provided by collaborators in the United States, Italy and Spain. The repertoires were made available in a free public database intended to serve as a resource for research on the immune response to SARS-CoV-2. Samples came from the ongoing ImmuneRACE study (first 160 participants) plus 1,254 subjects from 6 global collaborators. Where HLA class I and class II types were available, the types were taken from metadata supplied by the sample provider, not from assay-based typing. Deeply sampled blood TCRbeta repertoires from subjects exposed to, actively infected with, or recovered from COVID-19 were included in the dataset. The prospective study material was composed of cDNA or gDNA derived from T cells, B-cell-depleted T cells, or PBMCs. The sample metadata nearly always contained a de-identified subject ID, COVID-19 status, age in years and sex. Study-level results and caveats: Clinical and demographic metadata were provided uncurated, with the amount varying by source and participant.

The V end loses 7 bases and the J end loses 2 bases, and a stretch of 17 bases separates them. The CDR3 contains 15 residues, cysteine and phenylalanine counted. Of all the DNA, just the CDR3 is kept, 45 bases in frame from base 1. Taken from the germline V gene, the CDR1 and CDR2 loops are SNHLY and FYNNEI. Each collaborating institution followed its own protocols to collect whole blood in K2EDTA tubes. For TCRbeta analysis, collaborator samples were shipped as frozen whole blood, as isolated PBMCs, or as DNA extracted from either sample type. Worth noting for this clone: No antigen is known for it. No base qualities exist here, and no much larger clone lies one base off it.

TCRbeta CDR3 regions were amplified from genomic DNA by means of the immunoSEQ Assay, a bias-controlled multiplex PCR. In the original analysis: Within the assay, amplification of reference gene primers was used to estimate how many nucleated cells each sample contained. To quantify the absolute abundance of each unique TCRbeta CDR3 rearrangement, sequence reads were collapsed and filtered. For each sample, productive Simpson clonality was calculated by taking the square root of Simpson's diversity index across productive rearrangements. What TCRdb holds here is the immuneACCESS table cut down to in-frame rearrangements. Part of the clones is not present; checked against another copy, under half of the missing clones reflect an unresolved V gene, and the others are unexplained. V, J and clone size are those of that table, while D and trimming were read from the DNA. The sample table holds 230,000 or so clones, of which roughly 80% were seen once. Approximately 4.7% of the sample rests with the top ten.

Source material: peripheral blood. The receptor's source is a middle-aged man with active or convalescent COVID-19. The chain joins TRBV2 to TRBJ2-5, with the D segment identity uncertain. The base sequence is TGTGCCAGCAAGAATCTTAACAGTAATCAAGAGACCCAGTACTTC. Its protein reads: CASKNLNSNQETQYF.